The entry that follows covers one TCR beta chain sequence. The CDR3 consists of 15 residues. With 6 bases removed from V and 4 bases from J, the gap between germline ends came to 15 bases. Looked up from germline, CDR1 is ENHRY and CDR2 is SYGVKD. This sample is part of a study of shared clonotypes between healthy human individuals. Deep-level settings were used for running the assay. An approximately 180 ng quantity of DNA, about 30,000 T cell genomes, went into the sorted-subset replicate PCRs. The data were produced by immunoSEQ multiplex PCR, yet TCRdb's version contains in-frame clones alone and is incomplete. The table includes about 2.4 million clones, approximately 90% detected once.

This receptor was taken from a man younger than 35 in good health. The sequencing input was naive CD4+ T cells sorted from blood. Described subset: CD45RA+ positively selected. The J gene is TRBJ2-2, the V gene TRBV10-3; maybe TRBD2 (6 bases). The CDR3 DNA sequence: TGTGCCATCAGCCAACCGGGGGTGCGCACCGGGGAGCTGTTTTTT. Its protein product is CAISQPGVRTGELFF.